This passage covers 4 T cell receptor beta chains from one sample sequenced in a study of cytomegalovirus exposure and HLA in healthy donors (dated by TCRdb to 2016 to 2017). Libraries were constructed by the immunoSEQ multiplex PCR assay. A mixture of 60 forward primers for TCR Vbeta segments and 13 reverse primers for TCR Jbeta segments was used in the multiplex PCR. Entries here come from immuneACCESS through TCRdb and include only in-frame sequences with V and J called. Some clones fail to appear in such tables; in the studies checked, an unresolved V gene covers under half of the shortfall, and the cause of the remainder is unknown. The sample includes 140,000 to 150,000 clones, with over 60% observed a single time. Clones ranked in the top ten supply around 3% of the sample. Sequenced: PBMCs. The receptor source for this set is a man aged 40-49 years in good health and CMV-seropositive.

The rearrangement uses TRBV7-8 and TRBJ2-3; no clear D. In germline, CDR1 is SGHVS, CDR2 FQNEAQ. The V end lost 3 bases, the J end lost 3 bases, and 4 bases lay between the germline ends. The CDR3 runs to 12 residues. In DNA form, the CDR3 reads TGTGCCAGCAGCTTCGGGACAGATACGCAGTATTTT. Translation gives CASSFGTDTQYF.

This chain links TRBV4-2 with TRBJ2-3; 11 bases map to TRBD2. V lost 4 bases to trimming and J lost 4 bases; unmatched junction nucleotides: 10. From germline, CDR1 is LGHNA and CDR2 YNFKEQ. The CDR3 spans 17 residues. The CDR3 DNA is TGTGCCAGCAGCCGACCCCCGCCGACTAGCGGGGCAGATACGCAGTATTTT. Translation: CASSRPPPTSGADTQYF.

The chain uses TRBV28 and TRBJ2-7, with D possibly matching TRBD1 (6 bases). Trimming cost V 3 bases and J 2 bases, with 17 bases left between them. The CDR3 is 16 amino acids. From germline, CDR1 is MDHEN and CDR2 SYDVKM. The CDR3 DNA reads TGTGCCAGCAGTTTCCAGGGGCGCATTATCCCCTACGAGCAGTACTTC. Protein sequence: CASSFQGRIIPYEQYF.

With respect to this clone: One junction end does not reproduce the germline sequence, and a read error may be involved. This chain links TRBV28 with TRBJ1-6; a possible D gene is TRBD1 (5 bases). This CDR3 has 15 amino acids. Per germline, CDR1 MDHEN and CDR2 SYDVKM. The CDR3, as DNA: TGTGCCAGCAGTTTTTGGGGCGATGATAATTCCCCCCTCCACTTT. Translating it yields CASSFWGDDNSPLHF.